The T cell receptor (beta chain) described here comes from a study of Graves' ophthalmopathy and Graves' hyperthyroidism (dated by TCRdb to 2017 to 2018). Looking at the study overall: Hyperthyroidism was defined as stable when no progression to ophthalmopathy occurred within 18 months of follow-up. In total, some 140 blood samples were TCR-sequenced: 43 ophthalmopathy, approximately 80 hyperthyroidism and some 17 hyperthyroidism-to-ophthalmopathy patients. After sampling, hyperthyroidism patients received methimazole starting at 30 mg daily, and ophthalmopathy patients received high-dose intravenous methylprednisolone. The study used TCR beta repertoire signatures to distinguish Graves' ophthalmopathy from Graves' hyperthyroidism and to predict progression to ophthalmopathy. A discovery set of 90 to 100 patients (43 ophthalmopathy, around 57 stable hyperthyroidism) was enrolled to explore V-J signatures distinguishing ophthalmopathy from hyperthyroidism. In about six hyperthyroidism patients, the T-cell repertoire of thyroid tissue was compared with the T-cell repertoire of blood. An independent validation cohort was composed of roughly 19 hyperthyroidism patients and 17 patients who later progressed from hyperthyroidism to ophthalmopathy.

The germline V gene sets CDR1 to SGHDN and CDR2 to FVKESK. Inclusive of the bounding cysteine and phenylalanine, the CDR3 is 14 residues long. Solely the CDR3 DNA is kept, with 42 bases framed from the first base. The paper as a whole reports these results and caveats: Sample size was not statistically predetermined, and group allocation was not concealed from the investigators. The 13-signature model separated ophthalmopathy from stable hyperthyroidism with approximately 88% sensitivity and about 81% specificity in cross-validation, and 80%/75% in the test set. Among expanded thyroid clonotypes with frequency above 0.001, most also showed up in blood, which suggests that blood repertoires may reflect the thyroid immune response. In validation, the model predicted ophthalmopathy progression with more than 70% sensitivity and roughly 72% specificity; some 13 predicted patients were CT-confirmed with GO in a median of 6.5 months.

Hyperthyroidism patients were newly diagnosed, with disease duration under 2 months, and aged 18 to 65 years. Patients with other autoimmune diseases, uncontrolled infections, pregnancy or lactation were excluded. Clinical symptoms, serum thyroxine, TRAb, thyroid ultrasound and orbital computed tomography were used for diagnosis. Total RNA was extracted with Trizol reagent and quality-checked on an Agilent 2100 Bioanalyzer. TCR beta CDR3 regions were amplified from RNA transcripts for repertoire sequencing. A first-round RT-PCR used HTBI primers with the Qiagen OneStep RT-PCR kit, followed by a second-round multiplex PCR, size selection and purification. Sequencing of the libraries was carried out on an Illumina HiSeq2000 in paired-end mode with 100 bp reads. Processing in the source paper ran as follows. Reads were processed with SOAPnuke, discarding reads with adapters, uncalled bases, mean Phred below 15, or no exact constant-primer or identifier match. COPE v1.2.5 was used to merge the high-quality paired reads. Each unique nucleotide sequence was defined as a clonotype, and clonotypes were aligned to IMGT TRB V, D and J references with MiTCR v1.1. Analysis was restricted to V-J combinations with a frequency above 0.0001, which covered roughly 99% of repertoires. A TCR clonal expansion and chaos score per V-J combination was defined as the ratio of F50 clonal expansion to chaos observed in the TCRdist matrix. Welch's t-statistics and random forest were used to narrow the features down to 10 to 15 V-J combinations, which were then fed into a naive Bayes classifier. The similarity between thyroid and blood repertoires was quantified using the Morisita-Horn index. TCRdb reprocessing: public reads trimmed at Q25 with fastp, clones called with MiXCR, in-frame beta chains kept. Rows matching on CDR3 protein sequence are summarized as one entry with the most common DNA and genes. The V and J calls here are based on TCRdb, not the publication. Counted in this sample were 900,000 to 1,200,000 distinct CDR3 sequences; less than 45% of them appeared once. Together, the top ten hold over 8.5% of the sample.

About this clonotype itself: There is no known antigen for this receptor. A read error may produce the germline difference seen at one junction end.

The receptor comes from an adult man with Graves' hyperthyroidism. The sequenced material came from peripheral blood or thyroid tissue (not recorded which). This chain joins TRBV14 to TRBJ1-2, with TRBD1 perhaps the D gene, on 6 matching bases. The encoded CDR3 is CASRLTGTNYCYTF. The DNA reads TGTGCCAGCAGATTAACAGGGACTAACTATTGCTACACCTTC.